The subject of this entry is one T cell receptor (beta chain). Its antigen remains undetermined. Germline and junction disagree at one end, which may indicate a read error. The library relied on the immunoSEQ multiplex PCR assay. TCRdb took this table from immuneACCESS and kept in-frame rearrangements with V and J called. Such tables lack part of the clones; where checked against another copy, unresolved V genes explain under half of the gap, and the rest is unexplained. The sample table holds about 180,000 clones, of which nearly 90% were seen once. The ten largest clones represent 1.4% of the sample. This record belongs to a study of control samples from healthy donors and cancer patients (dated by TCRdb to the early 2020s). Sequencing was done on a sample of blood. The sequence was obtained from a woman aged 50 to 60 in good health.

The CDR3 amino acid sequence is: CASSLGDGYEQYF. The nucleotide sequence reads as follows: TGTGCCAGTAGCTTAGGAGACGGGTACGAGCAGTACTTC. The chain is encoded by TRBV7-6 joined to TRBJ2-7, with no D gene named confidently. The CDR3 goes from the cysteine to the phenylalanine over 13 residues. Of the read, only the CDR3 DNA is kept; its 39 bases are in frame from base 1. For CDR1 and CDR2, the germline V gene lists SGHVS and FNYEAQ.